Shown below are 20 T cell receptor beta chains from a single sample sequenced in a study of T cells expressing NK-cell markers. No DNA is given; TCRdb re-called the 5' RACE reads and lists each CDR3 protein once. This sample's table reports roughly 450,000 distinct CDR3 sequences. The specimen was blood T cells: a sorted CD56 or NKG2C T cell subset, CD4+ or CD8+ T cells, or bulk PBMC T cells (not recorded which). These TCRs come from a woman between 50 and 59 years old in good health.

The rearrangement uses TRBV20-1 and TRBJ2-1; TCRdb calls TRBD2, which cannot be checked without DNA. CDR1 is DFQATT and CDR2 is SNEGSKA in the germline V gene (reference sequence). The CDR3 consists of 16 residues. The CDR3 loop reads CSARVDGTSWTREQFF.

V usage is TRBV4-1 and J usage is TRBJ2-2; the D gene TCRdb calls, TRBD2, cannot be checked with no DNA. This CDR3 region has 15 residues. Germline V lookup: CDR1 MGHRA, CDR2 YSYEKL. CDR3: CASSPGLGVAGELFF.

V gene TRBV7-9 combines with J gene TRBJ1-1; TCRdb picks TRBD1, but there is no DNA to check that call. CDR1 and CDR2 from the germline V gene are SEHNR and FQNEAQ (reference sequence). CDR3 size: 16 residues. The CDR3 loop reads CASSPVTGAGSTEAFF. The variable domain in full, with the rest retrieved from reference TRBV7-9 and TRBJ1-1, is DTGVSQNPRHKITKRGQNVTFRCDPISEHNRLYWYRQTLGQGPEFLTYFQNEAQLEKSRLLSDRFSAERPKGSFSTLEIQRTEQGDSAMYLCASSPVTGAGSTEAFFGQGTRLTVV.

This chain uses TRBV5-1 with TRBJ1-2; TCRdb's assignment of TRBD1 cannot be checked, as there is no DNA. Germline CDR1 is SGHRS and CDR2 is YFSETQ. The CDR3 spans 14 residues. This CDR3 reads CASSLNQGVQGYTF. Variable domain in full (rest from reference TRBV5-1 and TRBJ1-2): KAGVTQTPRYLIKTRGQQVTLSCSPISGHRSVSWYQQTPGQGLQFLFEYFSETQRNKGNFPGRFSGRQFSNSRSEMNVSTLELGDSALYLCASSLNQGVQGYTFGSGTRLTVV.

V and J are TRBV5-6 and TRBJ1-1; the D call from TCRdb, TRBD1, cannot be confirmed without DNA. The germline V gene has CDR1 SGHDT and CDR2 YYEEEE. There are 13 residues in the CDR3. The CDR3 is CATQRGGGTEAFF.

CDR3 protein: CASSAGTGGTDTQYF. This chain connects TRBV11-3 to TRBJ2-3; TCRdb lists TRBD1, though no DNA is available to test this call. There are 15 residues in the CDR3. Germline-derived CDR1 and CDR2 are SGHNT and YENEEA.

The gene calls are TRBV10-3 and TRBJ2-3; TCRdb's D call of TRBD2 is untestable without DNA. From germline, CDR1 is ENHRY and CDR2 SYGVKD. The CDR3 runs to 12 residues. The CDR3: CAIKEGSGTQYF.

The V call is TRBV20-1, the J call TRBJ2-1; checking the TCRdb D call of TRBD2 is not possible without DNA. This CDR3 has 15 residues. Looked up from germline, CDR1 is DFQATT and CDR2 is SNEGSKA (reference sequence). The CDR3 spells CSATRDSSWYNEQFF.

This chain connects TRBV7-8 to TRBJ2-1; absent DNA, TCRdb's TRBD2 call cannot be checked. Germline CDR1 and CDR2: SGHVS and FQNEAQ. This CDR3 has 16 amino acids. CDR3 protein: CASSLRRLADYNEQFF.

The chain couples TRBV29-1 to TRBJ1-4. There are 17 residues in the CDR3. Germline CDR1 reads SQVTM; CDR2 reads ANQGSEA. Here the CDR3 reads CSVERRQGGEWGEKLFF.

Here the CDR3 reads CSARASTGTQPQHF. The V and J genes are TRBV20-1 and TRBJ1-5; without DNA, the TCRdb call of TRBD1 cannot be checked. Germline CDR1 DFQATT, CDR2 SNEGSKA (reference sequence). The CDR3 is made up of 14 amino acids.

CDR3 sequence: CSVLQGETQYF. This chain connects TRBV29-1 to TRBJ2-3. Germline CDR1 is SQVTM and CDR2 is ANQGSEA. This CDR3 spans 11 amino acids.

Here the CDR3 reads CASSWGGEMRETQYF. This sequence joins TRBV5-1 and TRBJ2-5; with no DNA, the TCRdb D assignment of TRBD2 cannot be verified. Looked up from germline, CDR1 is SGHRS and CDR2 is YFSETQ. This CDR3 region has 15 residues.

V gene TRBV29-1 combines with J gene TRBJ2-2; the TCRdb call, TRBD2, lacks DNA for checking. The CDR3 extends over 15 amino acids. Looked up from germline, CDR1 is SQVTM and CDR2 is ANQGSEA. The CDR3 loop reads CSAAGLPLNTGELFF.

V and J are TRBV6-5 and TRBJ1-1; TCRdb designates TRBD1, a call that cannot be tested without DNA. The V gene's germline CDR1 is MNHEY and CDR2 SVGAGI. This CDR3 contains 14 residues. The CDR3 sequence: CASSYLRTGIEAFF.

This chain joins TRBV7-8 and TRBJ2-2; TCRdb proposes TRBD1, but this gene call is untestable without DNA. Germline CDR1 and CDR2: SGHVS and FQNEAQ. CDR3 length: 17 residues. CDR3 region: CASSLAAPGEGTGELFF.

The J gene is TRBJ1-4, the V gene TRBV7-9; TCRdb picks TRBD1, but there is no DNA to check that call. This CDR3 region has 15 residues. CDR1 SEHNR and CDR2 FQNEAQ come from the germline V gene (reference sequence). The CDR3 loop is CASSLPGQGEEKLFF.

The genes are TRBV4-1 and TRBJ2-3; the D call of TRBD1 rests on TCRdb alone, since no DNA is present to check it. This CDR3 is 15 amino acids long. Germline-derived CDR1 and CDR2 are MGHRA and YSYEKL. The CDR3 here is CASSQLQGPFDTQYF.

The CDR3 here is CSVDGLHSTDTQYF. The chain carries TRBV29-1 and TRBJ2-3; TCRdb's D call of TRBD2 is untestable without DNA. Germline CDR1 and CDR2: SQVTM and ANQGSEA. This CDR3 has 14 residues.

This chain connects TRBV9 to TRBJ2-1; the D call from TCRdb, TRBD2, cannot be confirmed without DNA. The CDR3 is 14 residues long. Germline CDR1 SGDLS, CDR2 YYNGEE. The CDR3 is CASSSGSRDNEQFF.